The 21 T cell receptor beta chains given below trace back to one sample, sequenced in a study of T cells in localized non-small cell lung cancer. Here immunoSEQ multiplex PCR was the method, and the copy in TCRdb shows in-frame clones only, minus some. The sample records over a thousand clones, 32% being singletons. Sample: normal lung tissue next to the tumor, taken before any cancer treatment. The receptors derive from a male donor older than 55 with stage I squamous cell lung carcinoma.

By frequency in the sample, this clone is large (0.1 to 1%). This rearrangement joins TRBV6-8 to TRBJ1-2; TRBD1 matches 9 bases. The ends lost 2 bases at V and 6 bases at J; junction bases unmatched: 16. Germline loops: CDR1 MNHGY, CDR2 SAAAGT. The CDR3 consists of 18 residues. CDR3 region: CASSYPTGTGTLSDGYTF. DNA for the CDR3: TGTGCCAGCAGTTACCCTACCGGGACAGGGACCCTAAGCGATGGCTACACCTTC.

The DNA of the CDR3 is TGCGCCAGCAGCAAGGCGGGGACCAAGCCATACAATGAGCAGTTCTTC. It translates to CASSKAGTKPYNEQFF. The chain is built from TRBV10-2 and TRBJ2-1; D may be TRBD2 (6 bases). The CDR3 consists of 16 residues. Trimming shortened V by 6 bases and J by 4 bases, and 19 bases separated the two germline ends. CDR1 WSHSY and CDR2 SAAADI come from the germline V gene.

This clone came up a few times. The chain has TRBV6-8 and TRBJ1-5, with 8 bases aligning to TRBD1. Germline CDR1 and CDR2: MNHGY and SAAAGT. V shed 6 bases, J shed 2 bases, and the junction held 6 bases outside the gene matches. This CDR3 spans 15 amino acids. DNA of the CDR3: TGTGCCAGCAGGGCAGGGGGCTTAGGCAATCAGCCCCAGCATTTT. Translating it yields CASRAGGLGNQPQHF.

This chain uses TRBV19 with TRBJ2-7; 7 bases fit TRBD1. Trimming removed 6 bases from V and 6 bases from J; junction bases left unmatched: 14. The CDR3 length is 15 residues. Germline V gene data show CDR1 as LNHDA and CDR2 as SQIVND (reference sequence). This chain's CDR3 is CASRPNRDRLGEQYF. The CDR3, as DNA: TGTGCCAGTAGGCCAAACCGGGACAGACTCGGCGAGCAGTACTTC. The whole variable domain, remainder taken from reference TRBV19 and TRBJ2-7, is DGGITQSPKYLFRKEGQNVTLSCEQNLNHDAMYWYRQDPGQGLRLIYYSQIVNDFQKGDIAEGYSVSREKKESFPLTVTSAQKNPTAFYLCASRPNRDRLGEQYFGPGTRLTVT.

This clone was counted only a few times. The chain is built from TRBV11-3 and TRBJ1-1; D not certain. The CDR3 has 14 residues. V was shortened by 5 bases and J by 6 bases, with 16 bases between the two germline ends. Germline-derived CDR1 and CDR2 are SGHNT and YENEEA. The CDR3 nucleotides are TGTGCCAGCAGCCCTCGTAGGGTTCCGCCTGAAGCTTTCTTT. As protein: CASSPRRVPPEAFF.

In its sample, this clone was seen a few times. V and J are TRBV28 and TRBJ1-1, with D unresolved. The V gene's germline CDR1 is MDHEN and CDR2 SYDVKM. Trimming pared 2 bases from V and 0 bases from J, leaving 7 bases between. There are 14 residues in the CDR3. The DNA for the CDR3 is TGTGCCAGCAGTTTAAGGCAGCTGAACACTGAAGCTTTCTTT. Its translation: CASSLRQLNTEAFF.

The chain's CDR3 is CASMAGGYGYTF. The CDR3, as DNA: TGTGCCAGCATGGCAGGGGGCTATGGCTACACCTTC. V and J are TRBV6-8 and TRBJ1-2, with 7 bases lining up with TRBD1. Germline CDR1 MNHGY, CDR2 SAAAGT. The CDR3 sequence is 12 residues long. With V trimmed by 7 bases and J by 4 bases, 3 bases remained unmatched.

This clone is judged medium-sized. The chain uses TRBV6-7 and TRBJ1-1, with no clear D. TRBV6-7 is an open reading frame whose function is uncertain. The CDR3 runs to 11 residues. Trimming removed 6 bases at V and 3 bases at J, with 5 bases between. CDR3 in amino acids: CASRNYTEAFF. The CDR3 DNA reads TGTGCCAGCAGGAACTACACTGAAGCTTTCTTT.

The rearrangement joins TRBV6-8 to TRBJ1-1; 9 nucleotides line up with TRBD1. CDR3 length equals 16 residues. Germline V lookup: CDR1 MNHGY, CDR2 SAAAGT. The trim removed 6 bases at V and 5 bases at J, leaving 13 bases unmatched. In nucleotides, the CDR3 is TGTGCCAGCAGCAGGGACAGGGAGCTTTTCCGAACTGAAGCTTTCTTT. Protein sequence: CASSRDRELFRTEAFF.

Relative to its sample, this clone is large (0.1 to 1%). V and J are TRBV6-8 and TRBJ1-1; no reliable D call. Trimming took off 5 bases at V and 3 bases at J, with 16 bases between the two ends. Germline V gene lookup returns CDR1 MNHGY and CDR2 SAAAGT. The CDR3 is made up of 15 amino acids. The CDR3 loop is CASSEWEDQHTEAFF. CDR3 nucleotides: TGTGCCAGCAGTGAGTGGGAAGACCAACACACTGAAGCTTTCTTT.

This clone was observed a few times. The V gene is TRBV19, the J gene TRBJ1-2, with D perhaps matching TRBD1 (5 bases). Germline CDR1 LNHDA, CDR2 SQIVND (reference sequence). Trimming shortened V by 6 bases and J by 2 bases, and 13 bases separated the two germline ends. CDR3 length: 14 amino acids. The CDR3 nucleotides read TGTGCCAGTAGCCCTTCGGGGGTCAACTATGGCTACACCTTC. It yields the protein CASSPSGVNYGYTF.

Within the sample, this clone is medium-sized. V gene TRBV6-8 combines with J gene TRBJ2-3, with 9 bases lining up with TRBD2. J gave up 3 bases and V 8 bases, and 6 bases lay outside the gene matches. Germline V lookup: CDR1 MNHGY, CDR2 SAAAGT. The CDR3 runs 14 residues. CDR3 in amino acids: CASVAGEGTDTQYF. The CDR3 bases are TGTGCCAGCGTAGCGGGGGAAGGTACAGATACGCAGTATTTT.

This clone is judged medium-sized (0.01 to 0.1%). This chain joins TRBV6-8 and TRBJ1-1; 7 bases map to TRBD1. Unmatched junction bases numbered 3, after V lost 5 bases and J lost 0 bases. This CDR3 contains 14 residues. The V gene's germline CDR1 is MNHGY and CDR2 SAAAGT. The CDR3 bases are TGTGCCAGCAGTCTCGACAGGGTGAACACTGAAGCTTTCTTT. It translates to CASSLDRVNTEAFF.

This clone is medium-sized in the sample. The rearrangement links TRBV11-3 to TRBJ1-5; D unresolved. In germline, CDR1 is SGHNT, CDR2 YENEEA. This CDR3 region has 16 residues. V lost 5 bases and J lost 3, with 17 bases in between. Here the CDR3 reads CASSPPGLPNNQPQHF. CDR3 nucleotide sequence: TGTGCCAGCAGCCCACCGGGCCTCCCGAACAATCAGCCCCAGCATTTT. Combining the CDR3 with reference TRBV11-3 and TRBJ1-5 gives the whole variable domain EAGVVQSPRYKIIEKKQPVAFWCNPISGHNTLYWYLQNLGQGPELLIRYENEEAVDDSQLPKDRFSAERLKGVDSTLKIQPAELGDSAVYLCASSPPGLPNNQPQHFGDGTRLSIL.

This clone was seen only a few times. This chain links TRBV9 with TRBJ2-7; D may be TRBD1 (5 bases). The CDR3 runs 15 residues. V gave up 6 bases and J gave up 3 bases, with 19 bases separating them. Germline-derived CDR1 and CDR2 are SGDLS and YYNGEE. CDR3: CASTEQEPNVYEQYF. In DNA form, the CDR3 reads TGTGCCAGCACAGAACAGGAACCTAACGTCTACGAGCAGTACTTC.

The rearrangement links TRBV11-3 to TRBJ2-3; D might be TRBD1 or TRBD2, each matching 6 bases. Germline V gene lookup returns CDR1 SGHNT and CDR2 YENEEA. V lost 3 bases and J 5 bases, leaving 18 bases between the germline ends. This CDR3 is 16 amino acids long. CDR3 in DNA: TGTGCCAGCAGCTTGCGGGCTCTGGGGGGCCGAGATACGCAGTATTTT. This codes for CASSLRALGGRDTQYF.

This clone is judged large. V is TRBV6-8 and J is TRBJ1-5; possibly TRBD1 for D (5 bases). Trimming pared 0 bases from V and 5 bases from J, leaving 11 bases between. The CDR3 totals 15 residues. Germline values: CDR1 MNHGY, CDR2 SAAAGT. The CDR3 region is CASSYSSRGDQPQHF. CDR3 DNA: TGTGCCAGCAGTTACTCGAGTAGGGGTGATCAGCCCCAGCATTTT.

CDR3 residues: CAWSRGGGGNQPQHF. The CDR3 DNA is TGTGCCTGGAGTCGGGGAGGGGGGGGCAATCAGCCCCAGCATTTT. The chain uses TRBV30 and TRBJ1-5; TRBD1 is a possible D gene (6 bases). The CDR3 totals 15 residues. The ends were cut back, 2 bases at V and 2 bases at J, with 13 bases in the middle. Germline lookup yields CDR1 GTSNPN and CDR2 SVGIG (reference sequence).

The rearrangement links TRBV19 to TRBJ1-2; no reliable D call. Trimming removed 0 bases at V and 5 bases at J, with 7 bases between. The CDR3 totals 13 residues. Germline loops: CDR1 LNHDA, CDR2 SQIVND (reference sequence). CDR3 coding DNA: TGTGCCAGTAGTATAGAAACGGATTATGGCTACACCTTC. This gives the protein CASSIETDYGYTF. Filled out from reference TRBV19 and TRBJ1-2, the complete variable domain reads DGGITQSPKYLFRKEGQNVTLSCEQNLNHDAMYWYRQDPGQGLRLIYYSQIVNDFQKGDIAEGYSVSREKKESFPLTVTSAQKNPTAFYLCASSIETDYGYTFGSGTRLTVV.

The chain joins TRBV6-8 to TRBJ1-3; D possibly corresponds to TRBD1 (5 bases). Germline assignment: CDR1 MNHGY and CDR2 SAAAGT. The CDR3 consists of 13 residues. With 6 bases removed from V and 9 bases from J, the gap between germline ends came to 15 bases. DNA for the CDR3: TGTGCCAGCAGCCGGGACGCGTCCGGCACCATATATTTT. It translates to CASSRDASGTIYF.

This sequence joins TRBV6-8 and TRBJ2-5; 8 bases line up with TRBD2. CDR3 size: 16 residues. The germline CDR1 and CDR2 sequences are MNHGY and SAAAGT. The ends lost 0 bases at V and 1 base at J; junction bases unmatched: 4. CDR3 nucleotide sequence: TGTGCCAGCAGTTACTCAGGGGCGGGGGGCCAAGAGACCCAGTACTTC. It encodes CASSYSGAGGQETQYF.